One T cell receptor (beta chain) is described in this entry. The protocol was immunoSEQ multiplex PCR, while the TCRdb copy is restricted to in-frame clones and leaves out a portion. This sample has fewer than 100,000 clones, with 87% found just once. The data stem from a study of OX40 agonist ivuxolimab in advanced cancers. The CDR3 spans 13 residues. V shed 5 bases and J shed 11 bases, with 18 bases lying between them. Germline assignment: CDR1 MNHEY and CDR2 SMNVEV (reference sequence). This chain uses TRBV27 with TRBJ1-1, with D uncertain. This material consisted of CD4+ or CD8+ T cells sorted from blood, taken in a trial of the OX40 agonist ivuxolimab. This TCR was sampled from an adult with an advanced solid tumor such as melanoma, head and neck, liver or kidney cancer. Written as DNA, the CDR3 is TGTGCCAGCAGTCCGTTCGTCGAGACTGGGGCTTTCTTT. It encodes CASSPFVETGAFF.